The next 20 T cell receptor beta chains were all read from a single sample in a study of blood T cell repertoires in COVID-19. Some clones are missing from TCRdb's copy, which holds only in-frame ones; the method was immunoSEQ multiplex PCR. The data show tens of thousands of clones, approximately 86% seen once. Sample: peripheral blood. The receptors come from a human donor with acute or convalescent COVID-19. The donor label of this sample is uncertain.

V gene TRBV14 combines with J gene TRBJ2-7; TRBD1 matches 9 bases. V shed 5 bases, J shed 4 bases, and the junction held 9 bases outside the gene matches. The CDR3 runs to 15 residues. Germline-derived CDR1 and CDR2 are SGHDN and FVKESK. The CDR3, as DNA: TGTGCCAGCAGCAGGACACAGGGGGCGTGGTACGAGCAGTACTTC. Translated, it gives CASSRTQGAWYEQYF.

This chain joins TRBV12-3 or TRBV12-4 and TRBJ1-1, with 7 bases identical to TRBD1. The length of the CDR3 is 13 residues. V lost 5 bases and J lost 4; bases outside the gene matches: 4. The CDR3 DNA is TGTGCCAGCAGTCCAGGGGGAGGCACTGAAGCTTTCTTT. Translating gives CASSPGGGTEAFF.

This rearrangement joins TRBV29-1 to TRBJ1-3, with no clear D. Germline CDR1 is SQVTM and CDR2 is ANQGSEA. This CDR3 has 14 amino acids. With 0 bases removed from V and 2 bases from J, the gap between germline ends came to 8 bases. The CDR3: CSVEDVAAGNTIYF. The CDR3, as DNA: TGCAGCGTTGAAGATGTGGCAGCTGGAAACACCATATATTTT.

This clone was detected only a few times. The chain combines TRBV19 with TRBJ2-7, with TRBD1 matching over 7 bases. J gave up 0 bases and V 4 bases, and 6 bases lay outside the gene matches. Germline V lookup: CDR1 LNHDA, CDR2 SQIVND (reference sequence). CDR3 length: 15 residues. In nucleotides, the CDR3 is TGTGCCAGTAGTAATACGGGACAGAGCTCCTACGAGCAGTACTTC. Translating it yields CASSNTGQSSYEQYF.

J is TRBJ2-5 and V is TRBV4-2, with 7 bases fitting TRBD2. CDR1 is LGHNA and CDR2 is YNFKEQ in the germline V gene. The CDR3 is 16 amino acids. V was clipped by 0 bases and J by 1 base; unmatched bases: 5. CDR3 region: CASSQEGASGQETQYF. The DNA for the CDR3 is TGTGCCAGCAGCCAAGAAGGCGCTAGCGGCCAAGAGACCCAGTACTTC.

The DNA of the CDR3 is TGTGCCAGCACCTTCCACCCACAGGGGTCTTCACCCCTCCACTTT. It specifies CASTFHPQGSSPLHF. The chain recombines TRBV27 with TRBJ1-6, with 7 nucleotides matching TRBD1. CDR3 length: 15 residues. Per germline, CDR1 MNHEY and CDR2 SMNVEV (reference sequence). J was trimmed by 9 bases and V by 7 bases; bases with no gene match: 12.

This sequence joins TRBV5-1 and TRBJ2-1; 10 bases are a match to TRBD2. The CDR3 spans 18 residues. The ends lost 4 bases at V and 8 bases at J; junction bases unmatched: 18. Germline V CDR1 and CDR2: SGHRS, YFSETQ. This CDR3 reads CASSPQGDIAGGVDEQFF. The CDR3 nucleotides are TGCGCCAGCAGCCCCCAGGGGGATATAGCGGGAGGCGTGGATGAGCAGTTCTTC.

The V gene is TRBV5-1, the J gene TRBJ2-3, with a weak D call TRBD2 (5 bases). This CDR3 is 14 amino acids long. CDR1 and CDR2 (germline): SGHRS, YFSETQ. V was trimmed by 0 bases and J by 6 bases, leaving 11 bases between them. This CDR3 reads CASSLESSQDTQYF. DNA of the CDR3: TGCGCCAGCAGCTTGGAGTCTAGCCAGGATACGCAGTATTTT.

The V and J genes are TRBV9 and TRBJ1-2, with D unresolved. This CDR3 contains 16 residues. Trimming cost V 1 base and J 0 bases, with 13 bases left between them. Germline lookup yields CDR1 SGDLS and CDR2 YYNGEE. The CDR3 DNA reads as TGTGCCAGCAGCGTAAGGGTCGGGGTCCCTAACTATGGCTACACCTTC. Amino acid sequence: CASSVRVGVPNYGYTF.

The CDR3 nucleotides read TGTGCCAGTAGTCCCAGGGGGGACGGCTACTACGAGCAGTACTTC. This encodes CASSPRGDGYYEQYF. The J gene is TRBJ2-7, the V gene TRBV19, with D possibly TRBD1 on 7 matching bases. Trimming left V 5 bases short and J 3 bases short, with 17 bases between. Germline V CDR1 and CDR2: LNHDA, SQIVND (reference sequence). The CDR3 is 15 residues long. The full variable domain, rest sourced from reference TRBV19 and TRBJ2-7, is DGGITQSPKYLFRKEGQNVTLSCEQNLNHDAMYWYRQDPGQGLRLIYYSQIVNDFQKGDIAEGYSVSREKKESFPLTVTSAQKNPTAFYLCASSPRGDGYYEQYFGPGTRLTVT.

This clone was counted between two and nine times. V gene TRBV7-8 combines with J gene TRBJ2-1; D may be TRBD2 (5 bases). The germline V gene has CDR1 SGHVS and CDR2 FQNEAQ. This CDR3 contains 13 residues. The V end lost 5 bases, the J end lost 12 bases, and 17 bases lay between the germline ends. DNA for the CDR3: TGTGCCAGCAGCGAGACCAGGAAAGGAGGGCAGTTCTTC. It yields the protein CASSETRKGGQFF.

This clone was seen only a few times. The chain recombines TRBV29-1 with TRBJ1-2, with 7 bases aligning to TRBD1. The CDR3 contains 15 residues. CDR1 is SQVTM, CDR2 ANQGSEA, per germline. Germline trimming cut 8 bases from V and 6 bases from J; bases unmatched to any gene: 18. CDR3 region: CSFLSLTTGADGYTF. CDR3 nucleotide sequence: TGCAGCTTCCTTTCGCTTACAACAGGGGCGGATGGCTACACCTTC.

A single count supports this clone. The rearrangement links TRBV5-8 to TRBJ2-5; possible D gene TRBD2, 6 bases. The CDR3 is 15 amino acids. V lost 7 bases and J lost 2, with 18 bases in between. Germline V lookup: CDR1 SGHTS, CDR2 YDEGEE. CDR3 in DNA: TGTGCCAGCGGAACGGGACTCATATTACAAGAGACCCAGTACTTC. Its translation is CASGTGLILQETQYF.

The gene calls are TRBV5-1 and TRBJ1-4; D ambiguous. The CDR3 sequence is 13 residues long. The V gene lost 0 bases and the J gene lost 8 bases, with 8 bases spanning the gap. From germline, CDR1 is SGHRS and CDR2 YFSETQ. The CDR3 here is CASSLDGREKLFF. In nucleotides, the CDR3 is TGCGCCAGCAGCTTGGACGGGAGGGAAAAACTGTTTTTT.

This chain links TRBV5-4 with TRBJ2-5; 9 nucleotides align to TRBD2. From germline, CDR1 is SGHNT and CDR2 YYREEE (reference sequence). This CDR3 has 16 amino acids. The V segment lost 4 bases and the J segment 2 bases; nucleotides outside the gene matches: 9. CDR3 in DNA: TGTGCCAGCAGCCCCGCACCCCTAGCGGGACAAGAGACCCAGTACTTC. Translated: CASSPAPLAGQETQYF.

V and J are TRBV6-1 and TRBJ2-5, with a possible D match to TRBD1 (5 bases). With 3 bases removed from V and 2 bases from J, the gap between germline ends came to 13 bases. The germline gives CDR1 MNHNS, CDR2 SASEGT. This CDR3 spans 15 amino acids. The CDR3 loop is CASSEGTGIQETQYF. CDR3 in DNA: TGTGCCAGCAGTGAGGGAACAGGTATACAAGAGACCCAGTACTTC.

The chain uses TRBV18 and TRBJ1-2; TRBD1 agrees at 7 bases. CDR3 length equals 13 residues. Unmatched junction bases numbered 4, after V lost 3 bases and J lost 6 bases. Germline V gene data show CDR1 as KGHSH and CDR2 as LQKENI. The DNA for the CDR3 is TGTGCCAGCTCACCCCTCGACAGGGATGGCTACACCTTC. Translating it yields CASSPLDRDGYTF.

The chain carries TRBV3-1 (or the pseudogene TRBV3-2) and TRBJ1-4; D might be TRBD1 (6 bases). The CDR3 covers 15 residues. Germline V gives CDR1 LGHDT, CDR2 YNNKEL (reference sequence). The germline V and J ends were trimmed by 4 bases and 6 bases, with 15 bases remaining between them. The CDR3 loop reads CASSPSAGQHEKLFF. CDR3 coding DNA: TGTGCCAGCAGCCCAAGCGCAGGACAGCATGAAAAACTGTTTTTT.

CDR3 nucleotides: TGTGCCAGCAGGGCTGACAGGGGAAACTATGGCTACACCTTC. It yields the protein CASRADRGNYGYTF. This chain joins TRBV2 and TRBJ1-2; 8 bases line up with TRBD1. With V trimmed by 6 bases and J by 2 bases, 5 bases remained unmatched. The CDR3 length is 14 residues. Germline assignment: CDR1 SNHLY and CDR2 FYNNEI.

The chain links TRBV5-1 to TRBJ2-2; TRBD1 matches at 8 bases. Germline loops: CDR1 SGHRS, CDR2 YFSETQ. The CDR3 has 16 amino acids. V shed 3 bases, J shed 1 base, and the junction held 5 bases outside the gene matches. The CDR3 loop is CASSSPGGGNTGELFF. In nucleotides, the CDR3 is TGCGCCAGCAGCTCTCCAGGGGGCGGGAACACCGGGGAGCTGTTTTTT.